The next 24 T cell receptor beta chains were all read from a single sample in a study of OX40 agonist ivuxolimab in advanced cancers. Only in-frame clones appear in the TCRdb table, and some are missing; sequencing was by immunoSEQ multiplex PCR. The data show 90,000 to 95,000 clones, with around 87% seen just once and more than 4% held by the top ten. The sample in question was CD4+ or CD8+ T cells sorted from blood, obtained in a trial of the OX40 agonist ivuxolimab. The receptors stem from an adult with an advanced solid tumor such as melanoma, head and neck, liver or kidney cancer.

V is TRBV7-2 and J is TRBJ1-2; TRBD1 matches 9 bases. The CDR3 has 16 residues. Germline CDR1 is SGHTA and CDR2 is FQGNSA. The ends lost 0 bases at V and 3 bases at J; junction bases unmatched: 5. The CDR3: CASSLAGQGLDYGYTF. For the CDR3, the DNA is TGTGCCAGCAGCTTAGCAGGACAGGGGCTCGACTATGGCTACACCTTC.

The CDR3 nucleotides are TGTGCCAGCAGGACTAGCGGGAGAAATGAGCAGTTCTTC. Translation: CASRTSGRNEQFF. The chain has TRBV27 and TRBJ2-1; TRBD2 aligns across 12 bases. The CDR3 consists of 13 residues. V was pared by 6 bases and J by 7 bases, with 1 base of the junction left unmatched. CDR1 is MNHEY and CDR2 is SMNVEV in the germline V gene (reference sequence).

The chain employs TRBV5-8 and TRBJ2-1, with TRBD2 identical over 12 bases. Trimming removed 1 base from V and 9 bases from J; junction bases left unmatched: 5. The CDR3 length is 15 residues. Germline V CDR1 and CDR2: SGHTS, YDEGEE. CDR3 region: CASSLRLAGVSEQFF. CDR3 sequence (DNA): TGTGCCAGCAGCTTGAGACTAGCGGGAGTGAGTGAGCAGTTCTTC.

The table lists this clone with a few counts. V and J are TRBV7-9 and TRBJ1-6; no clear D gene. V was trimmed by 1 base and J by 14 bases, leaving 6 bases between them. The CDR3 loop spans 11 amino acids. Germline V lookup: CDR1 SEHNR, CDR2 FQNEAQ (reference sequence). In nucleotides, the CDR3 is TGTGCCAGCAGCTTAGTGGATTCCCTCCACTTT. Protein: CASSLVDSLHF.

The CDR3: CAWSHDSYNSPLHF. The CDR3 coding sequence is TGTGCCTGGAGTCACGACTCCTATAATTCACCCCTCCACTTT. V and J are TRBV30 and TRBJ1-6, with D hard to call. Germline V lookup: CDR1 GTSNPN, CDR2 SVGIG (reference sequence). With 2 bases removed from V and 0 bases from J, the gap between germline ends came to 5 bases. The CDR3 covers 14 residues. The variable domain in full, with the rest retrieved from reference TRBV30 and TRBJ1-6, is SQTIHQWPATLVQPVGSPLSLECTVEGTSNPNLYWYRQAAGRGLQLLFYSVGIGQISSEVPQNLSASRPQDRQFILSSKKLLLSDSGFYLCAWSHDSYNSPLHFGNGTRLTVT.

This clone has a single count. The chain combines TRBV18 with TRBJ1-5, with 9 bases fitting TRBD1. The CDR3 is made up of 16 amino acids. V lost 3 bases and J lost 1; bases outside the gene matches: 4. CDR1 is KGHSH and CDR2 is LQKENI in the germline V gene. CDR3 bases: TGTGCCAGCTCACCGTCGACAGGGGGGAGCAATCAGCCCCAGCATTTT. Translated, it gives CASSPSTGGSNQPQHF.

The chain employs TRBV20-1 and TRBJ2-1; 8 positions agree with TRBD2. The germline gives CDR1 DFQATT, CDR2 SNEGSKA (reference sequence). Trimming removed 2 bases from V and 9 bases from J; junction bases left unmatched: 0. The CDR3 length is 11 residues. This chain's CDR3 is CSARRGGEQFF. The CDR3 DNA reads as TGCAGTGCTAGACGGGGGGGTGAGCAGTTCTTC.

The chain couples TRBV2 to TRBJ1-4, with 7 bases identical to TRBD1. The junction had 10 bases not matched to a gene; V was cut back by 8 bases and J by 7 bases. Per the germline V gene, CDR1 is SNHLY and CDR2 is FYNNEI. The CDR3 consists of 14 residues. The CDR3 here is CASGVGTEIEKLFF. As DNA, the CDR3 is TGTGCCAGCGGAGTCGGGACAGAGATTGAAAAACTGTTTTTT.

The chain combines TRBV7-9 with TRBJ1-5; 7 positions match TRBD1. The CDR3 covers 14 residues. Germline loops: CDR1 SEHNR, CDR2 FQNEAQ (reference sequence). With 2 bases clipped from V and 4 bases from J, the junction kept 2 bases outside the gene matches. The DNA for the CDR3 is TGTGCCAGCAGCTTAAAGGGACAGAATCAGCCCCAGCATTTT. Protein product: CASSLKGQNQPQHF.

This clone has just a few counts. DNA for the CDR3: TGTGCCAGCAGCTTATCTTGGACCGGGGAGCTGTTTTTT. It encodes CASSLSWTGELFF. The gene calls are TRBV11-2 and TRBJ2-2, with D hard to call. Per germline, CDR1 SGHAT and CDR2 FQNNGV. V was trimmed by 2 bases and J by 5 bases, leaving 6 bases between them. The CDR3 is made up of 13 amino acids.

The chain is built from TRBV4-1 and TRBJ1-5, with D perhaps TRBD1 (6 bases). This CDR3 has 15 amino acids. Trimming removed 6 bases at V and 1 base at J, with 13 bases between. CDR1 MGHRA and CDR2 YSYEKL come from the germline V gene. CDR3 sequence reads: CASRPDRRSNQPQHF. The CDR3 DNA follows: TGCGCCAGCAGACCCGACAGGAGGAGCAATCAGCCCCAGCATTTT.

The chain combines TRBV9 with TRBJ2-3; 8 nucleotides agree with TRBD1. V dropped 0 bases and J dropped 5; count of bases not matched to a gene: 8. The CDR3 loop spans 16 amino acids. Per germline, CDR1 SGDLS and CDR2 YYNGEE. DNA of the CDR3: TGTGCCAGCAGCGTAGGGGTGGCAGGGGGCATAGATACGCAGTATTTT. It specifies CASSVGVAGGIDTQYF.

The J gene is TRBJ1-4, the V gene TRBV6-5; D ambiguous. Trimming removed 4 bases from V and 4 bases from J, with 10 bases in between. The CDR3 covers 14 residues. Germline V CDR1 and CDR2: MNHEY, SVGAGI. This CDR3 reads CASSFGRINEKLFF. The CDR3 DNA reads TGTGCCAGCAGTTTCGGACGGATTAATGAAAAACTGTTTTTT.

The genes are TRBV7-6 and TRBJ2-3; D is ambiguous. Germline V CDR1 and CDR2: SGHVS, FNYEAQ. The germline V and J ends were trimmed by 3 bases and 3 bases, with 4 bases remaining between them. The CDR3 loop spans 12 amino acids. CDR3 coding DNA: TGTGCCAGCAGCTTGGCTACAGATACGCAGTATTTT. It translates to CASSLATDTQYF.

A note on this clone: Other DNA sequences in the same sample also yield this CDR3. This chain connects TRBV5-1 to TRBJ2-5; TRBD2 agrees at 12 bases. CDR1 and CDR2 from the germline V gene are SGHRS and YFSETQ. This CDR3 region has 16 residues. V trimming: 2 bases; J trimming: 2 bases; junction bases outside the gene matches: 4. CDR3: CASSLMTSGSQETQYF. Here the CDR3 DNA reads TGCGCCAGCAGCTTAATGACTAGCGGGAGTCAAGAGACCCAGTACTTC.

The rearrangement joins TRBV7-2 to TRBJ1-1; D remains unclear. CDR3 length equals 14 residues. Trimming took off 2 bases at V and 0 bases at J, with 7 bases between the two ends. CDR1 SGHTA and CDR2 FQGNSA come from the germline V gene. The CDR3, as DNA: TGTGCCAGCAGCTTATCCGGTATGAACACTGAAGCTTTCTTT. Translating it yields CASSLSGMNTEAFF.

The chain carries TRBV30 and TRBJ1-1; TRBD1 matches 10 bases. Germline CDR1 GTSNPN, CDR2 SVGIG (reference sequence). J was trimmed by 6 bases and V by 6 bases; bases with no gene match: 10. There are 14 residues in the CDR3. The CDR3 sequence: CACKMDRGGSEAFF. DNA of the CDR3: TGTGCCTGCAAAATGGACAGGGGGGGATCTGAAGCTTTCTTT.

In its sample, this clone was seen a few times. V and J are TRBV6-1 and TRBJ2-1, with D tentatively TRBD2 (5 bases). CDR1 MNHNS and CDR2 SASEGT come from the germline V gene. Deletions cut 2 bases from V and 3 bases from J, with 11 bases between. This CDR3 has 15 residues. The CDR3 nucleotides are TGTGCCAGCAGTGAAAACGGGGATAGCTACAATGAGCAGTTCTTC. Encoded protein: CASSENGDSYNEQFF.

The V gene is TRBV28, the J gene TRBJ1-2; D is perhaps TRBD1 (5 bases). The CDR3 consists of 14 residues. Germline-derived CDR1 and CDR2 are MDHEN and SYDVKM. Trimming removed 3 bases at V and 3 bases at J, with 11 bases between. DNA for the CDR3: TGTGCCAGCAGTTTCGTCGGGGCCGACTATGGCTACACCTTC. Amino acids: CASSFVGADYGYTF.

The rearrangement joins TRBV28 to TRBJ1-2; D is ambiguous. This CDR3 has 11 amino acids. CDR1 is MDHEN, CDR2 SYDVKM, per germline. Trimming removed 6 bases from V and 5 bases from J, with 7 bases in between. The CDR3: CASRREYGYTF. The CDR3 nucleotides read TGTGCCAGCAGACGGGAGTATGGCTACACCTTC.

This clone was detected once. This chain uses TRBV19 with TRBJ2-1; weak D call: TRBD2 (6 bases). The CDR3 contains 16 residues. The germline gives CDR1 LNHDA, CDR2 SQIVND (reference sequence). V was cut by 7 bases and J by 5 bases, with 21 bases left in between. DNA for the CDR3: TGTGCCAGTACGATGGAGGGCCCACGACGCGACAATGAGCAGTTCTTC. Translation: CASTMEGPRRDNEQFF.

The chain couples TRBV7-2 to TRBJ2-1; D possibly corresponds to TRBD1 (6 bases). Germline values: CDR1 SGHTA, CDR2 FQGNSA. V gave up 5 bases and J gave up 6 bases, with 29 bases separating them. The length of the CDR3 is 19 residues. The CDR3 DNA follows: TGTGCCAGCAGCCCGGTCTCGGACCTCGGGCAGCCCAGGGGCAATGAGCAGTTCTTC. This codes for CASSPVSDLGQPRGNEQFF.

The chain is built from TRBV11-2 and TRBJ1-1; no firm D call. The germline V gene has CDR1 SGHAT and CDR2 FQNNGV. The CDR3 has 13 amino acids. Between the trimmed V and J ends, which lost 0 bases and 5 bases, there was a span of 7 bases. The CDR3 coding sequence is TGTGCCAGCAGCTTAGATCGGGGAACTGAAGCTTTCTTT. Translating gives CASSLDRGTEAFF.

J is TRBJ2-3 and V is TRBV5-1, with TRBD2 identical over 8 bases. Germline V gene sequence: CDR1 SGHRS, CDR2 YFSETQ. Trimming took 2 bases from V and 1 from J; bases not matched to a gene: 6. This CDR3 has 16 amino acids. The CDR3 region is CASSLPGLGGTDTQYF. CDR3 sequence (DNA): TGCGCCAGCAGCTTACCGGGACTAGGTGGCACAGATACGCAGTATTTT.